This TCR beta chain was found in a study of T cell repertoires in cytomegalovirus infection. Study at large: Public TCR beta signature analysis indicated the presence of both CMV infection and matching HLA type. Broader study findings: HLA-C-restricted CMV-specific TCR beta clonotypes were dominant in the ex vivo response.

The V gene's germline CDR1 is DFQATT and CDR2 SNEGSKA (reference sequence). This CDR3 is 15 amino acids long. The junction had 5 bases not matched to a gene; V was cut back by 4 bases and J by 2 bases. In regard to this clonotype: Antigen unknown.

TCRdb reanalysed the reads using MiXCR and keeps one entry per CDR3 protein. The table has about 530,000 distinct CDR3 sequences, around 27% seen once. The sample consisted of PBMCs. This clonotype was obtained from a human donor in good health (CMV status not recorded). Some clones in this sample may be carry-over from other donors' samples. The chain uses TRBV20-1 and TRBJ2-2; 9 bases are shared with TRBD1. DNA of the CDR3: TGCAGTGCTACACAACAGGGGGCAAACACCGGGGAGCTGTTTTTT. As protein: CSATQQGANTGELFF.